Reported below is one TCR beta chain. Antigen: not known. CDR3 length: 13 amino acids. V was pared by 8 bases and J by 3 bases, with 14 bases between. Germline CDR1 GTSNPN, CDR2 SVGIG (reference sequence). The data stem from a study of cytotoxic CD8 clonotypes in ibrutinib-treated CLL. As for the study in general: A mean of about 250,000 productive templates and 100,000 or so productive rearrangements was obtained per sample.

Study-level points and caveats: Contraction or stability on treatment characterized the public clonotypes, which were uncommon. Clonality increased with ibrutinib response but returned toward baseline at progression. At the start, clonality exceeded age-matched healthy donors and followed circulating CD8+ T-cell counts.

Produced via immunoSEQ multiplex PCR; TCRdb's table is partial and in-frame only. This sample yields around 310,000 clones, of which 70% to 80% are seen a single time; over 5.5% belongs to the top ten. The sample was PBMCs, taken before ibrutinib treatment. This clonotype was sampled from a human donor with chronic lymphocytic leukemia. This rearrangement joins TRBV30 to TRBJ2-1, with TRBD1 as a possible D gene (6 bases). DNA for the CDR3: TGTGCCGCCACAGGGCCGATCTACAATGAGCAGTTCTTC. The encoded protein is CAATGPIYNEQFF.